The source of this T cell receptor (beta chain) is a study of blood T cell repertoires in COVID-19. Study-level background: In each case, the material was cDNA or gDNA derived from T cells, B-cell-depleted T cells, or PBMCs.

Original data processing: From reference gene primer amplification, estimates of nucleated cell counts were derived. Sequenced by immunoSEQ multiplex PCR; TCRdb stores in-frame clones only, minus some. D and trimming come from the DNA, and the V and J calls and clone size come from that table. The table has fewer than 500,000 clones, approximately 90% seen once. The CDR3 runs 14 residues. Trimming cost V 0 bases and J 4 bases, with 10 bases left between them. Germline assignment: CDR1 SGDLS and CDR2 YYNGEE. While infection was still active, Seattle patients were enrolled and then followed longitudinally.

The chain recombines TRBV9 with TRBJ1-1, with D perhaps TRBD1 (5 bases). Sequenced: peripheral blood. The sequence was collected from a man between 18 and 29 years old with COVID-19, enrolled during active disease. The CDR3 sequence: CASSVGGEGTEAFF. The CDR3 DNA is TGTGCCAGCAGCGTAGGGGGGGAAGGCACTGAAGCTTTCTTT.